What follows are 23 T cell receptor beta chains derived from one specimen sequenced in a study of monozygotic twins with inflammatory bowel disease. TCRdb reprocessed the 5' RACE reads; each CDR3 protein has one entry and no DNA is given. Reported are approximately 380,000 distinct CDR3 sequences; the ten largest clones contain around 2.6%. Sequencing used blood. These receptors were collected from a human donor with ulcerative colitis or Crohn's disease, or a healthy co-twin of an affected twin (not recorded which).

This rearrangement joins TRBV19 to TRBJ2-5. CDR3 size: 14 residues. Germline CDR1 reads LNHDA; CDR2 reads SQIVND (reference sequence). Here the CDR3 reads CASRTDTYQETQYF.

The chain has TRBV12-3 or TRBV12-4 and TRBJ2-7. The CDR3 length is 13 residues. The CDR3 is CASSWDRDYEQYF.

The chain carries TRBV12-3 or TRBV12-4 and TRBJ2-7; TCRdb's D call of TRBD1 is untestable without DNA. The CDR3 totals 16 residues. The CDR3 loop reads CASSLNPQLKGVEQYF.

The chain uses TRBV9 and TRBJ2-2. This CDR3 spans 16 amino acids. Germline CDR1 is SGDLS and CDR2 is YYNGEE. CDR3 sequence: CASSVATLPNTGELFF.

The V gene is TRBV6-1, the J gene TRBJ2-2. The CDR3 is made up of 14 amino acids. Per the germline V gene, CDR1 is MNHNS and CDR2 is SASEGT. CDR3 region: CASSEATDTGELFF.

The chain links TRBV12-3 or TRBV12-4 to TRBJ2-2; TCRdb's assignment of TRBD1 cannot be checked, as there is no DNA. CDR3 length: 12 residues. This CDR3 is CASTPGRPELFF.

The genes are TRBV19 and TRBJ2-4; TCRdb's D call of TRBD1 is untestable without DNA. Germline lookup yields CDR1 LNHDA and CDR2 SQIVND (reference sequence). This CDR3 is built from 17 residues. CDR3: CASSIGGGPYNPDIQYF.

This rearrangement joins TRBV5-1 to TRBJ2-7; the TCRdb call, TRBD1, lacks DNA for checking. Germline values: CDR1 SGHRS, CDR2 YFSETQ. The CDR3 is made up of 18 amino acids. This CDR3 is CASSLRGTLTLTSYEQYF.

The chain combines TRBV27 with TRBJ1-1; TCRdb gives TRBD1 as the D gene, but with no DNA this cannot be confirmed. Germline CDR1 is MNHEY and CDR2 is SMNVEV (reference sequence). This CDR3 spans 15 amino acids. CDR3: CASRTGTGGFTEAFF.

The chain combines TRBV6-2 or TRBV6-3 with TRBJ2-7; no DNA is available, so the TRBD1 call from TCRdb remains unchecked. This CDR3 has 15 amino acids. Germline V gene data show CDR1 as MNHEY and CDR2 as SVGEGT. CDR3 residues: CASSYPRGRIYEQYF.

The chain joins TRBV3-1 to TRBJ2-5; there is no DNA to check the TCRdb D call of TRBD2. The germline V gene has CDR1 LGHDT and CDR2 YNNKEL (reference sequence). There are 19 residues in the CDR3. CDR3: CASSHLPSESDNNQETQYF.

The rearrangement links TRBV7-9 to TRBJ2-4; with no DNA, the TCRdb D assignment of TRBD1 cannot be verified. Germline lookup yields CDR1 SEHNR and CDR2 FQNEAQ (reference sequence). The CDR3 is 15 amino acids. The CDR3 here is CAVPSPTPAKNIQYF.

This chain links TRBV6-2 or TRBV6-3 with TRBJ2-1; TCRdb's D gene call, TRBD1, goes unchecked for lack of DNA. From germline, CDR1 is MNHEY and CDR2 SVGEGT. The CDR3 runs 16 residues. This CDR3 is CASSYWKGTGWNEQFF.

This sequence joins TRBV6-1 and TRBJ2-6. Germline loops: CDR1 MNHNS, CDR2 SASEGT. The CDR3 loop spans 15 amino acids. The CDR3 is CASSTLPSGANVLTF.

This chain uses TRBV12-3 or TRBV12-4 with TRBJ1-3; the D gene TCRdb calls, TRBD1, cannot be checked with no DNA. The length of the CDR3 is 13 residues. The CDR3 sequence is CASPGEGGNTIYF.

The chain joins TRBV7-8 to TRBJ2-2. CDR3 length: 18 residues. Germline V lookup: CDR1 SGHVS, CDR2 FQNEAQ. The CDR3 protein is CASSLSPTSDGNTGELFF. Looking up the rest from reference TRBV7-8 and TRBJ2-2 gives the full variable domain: GAGVSQSPRYKVAKRGQDVALRCDPISGHVSLFWYQQALGQGPEFLTYFQNEAQLDKSGLPSDRFFAERPEGSVSTLKIQRTQQEDSAVYLCASSLSPTSDGNTGELFFGEGSRLTVL.

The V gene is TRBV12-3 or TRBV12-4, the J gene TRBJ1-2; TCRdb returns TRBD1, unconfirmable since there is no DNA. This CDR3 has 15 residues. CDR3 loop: CASSLAHQGADGYTF.

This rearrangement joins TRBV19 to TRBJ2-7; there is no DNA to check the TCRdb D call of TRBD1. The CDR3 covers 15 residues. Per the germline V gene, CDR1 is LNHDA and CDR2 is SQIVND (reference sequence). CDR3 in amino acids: CASSNWDRQPYEQYF.

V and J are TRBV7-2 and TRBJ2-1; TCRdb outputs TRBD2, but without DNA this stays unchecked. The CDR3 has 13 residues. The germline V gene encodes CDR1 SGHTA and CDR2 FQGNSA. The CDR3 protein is CASSLDNGREQFF.

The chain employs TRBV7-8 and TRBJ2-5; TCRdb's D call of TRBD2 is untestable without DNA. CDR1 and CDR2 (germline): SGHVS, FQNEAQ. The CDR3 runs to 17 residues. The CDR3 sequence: CASSSGLAGGEQETQYF.

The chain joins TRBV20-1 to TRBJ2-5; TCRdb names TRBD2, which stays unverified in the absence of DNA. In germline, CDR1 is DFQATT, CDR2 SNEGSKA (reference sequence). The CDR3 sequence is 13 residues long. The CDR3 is CSARDGGQETQYF.

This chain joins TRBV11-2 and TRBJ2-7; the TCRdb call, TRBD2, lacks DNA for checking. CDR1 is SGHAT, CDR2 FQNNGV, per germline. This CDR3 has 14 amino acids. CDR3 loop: CASSLKTLDNEQYF.

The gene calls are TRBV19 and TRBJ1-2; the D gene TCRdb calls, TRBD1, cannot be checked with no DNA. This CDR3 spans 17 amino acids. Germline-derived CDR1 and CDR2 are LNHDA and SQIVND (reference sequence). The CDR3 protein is CASSLTGGSVSYYGYTF. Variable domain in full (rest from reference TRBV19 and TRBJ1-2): DGGITQSPKYLFRKEGQNVTLSCEQNLNHDAMYWYRQDPGQGLRLIYYSQIVNDFQKGDIAEGYSVSREKKESFPLTVTSAQKNPTAFYLCASSLTGGSVSYYGYTFGSGTRLTVV.